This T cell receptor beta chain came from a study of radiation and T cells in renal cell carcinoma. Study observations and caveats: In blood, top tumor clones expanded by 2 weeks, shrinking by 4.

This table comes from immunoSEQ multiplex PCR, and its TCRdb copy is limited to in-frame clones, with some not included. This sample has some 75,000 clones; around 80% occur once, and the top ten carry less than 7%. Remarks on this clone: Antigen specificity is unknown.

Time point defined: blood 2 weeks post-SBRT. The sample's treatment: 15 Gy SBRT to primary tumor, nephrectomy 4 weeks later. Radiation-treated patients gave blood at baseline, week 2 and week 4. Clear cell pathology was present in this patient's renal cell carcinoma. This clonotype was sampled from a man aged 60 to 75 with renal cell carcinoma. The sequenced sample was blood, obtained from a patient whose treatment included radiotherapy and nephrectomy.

The CDR3 sequence: CSASGTSGSTDTQYF. CDR3 nucleotides: TGCAGCGCCTCTGGGACTAGCGGGAGCACAGATACGCAGTATTTT. The chain employs TRBV29-1 and TRBJ2-3; 12 nucleotides line up with TRBD2. Looked up from germline, CDR1 is SQVTM and CDR2 is ANQGSEA. The CDR3 is 15 amino acids. The trim removed 7 bases at V and 0 bases at J, leaving 5 bases unmatched.